What follows is one T cell receptor beta chain and its context. Its antigen is not known. Researchers reported sorting CD4+ naive, central memory, regulatory and stem cell-like memory cells via CD45RO/CCR7/CD25/CD127/CD95/CD27. The authors reverse transcribed all of the isolated RNA, so sequencing captured expressed TCRB transcripts. Sequencing was performed with immunoSEQ multiplex PCR; in TCRdb, only in-frame clones are kept and a portion is missing. The repertoire holds 150,000 or so clones, with roughly 60% as singletons. The CDR3 has 13 residues. CDR1 SGHRS and CDR2 YFSETQ come from the germline V gene. The junction had 3 bases not matched to a gene; V was cut back by 5 bases and J by 6 bases. The data belong to a study of beta chain features in type 1 diabetes. Across the study: The patients were much like the healthy donors in age, gender and cell yields. Across every sample, almost 110,000,000 sorted cells were examined in total.

Points from the study as a whole: Within each of all four CD4+ subsets, Type 1 diabetes patients had TCRB CDR3s that were moderately but significantly shorter.

Sequenced: naive CD4+ T cells from blood. This sequence joins TRBV5-1 and TRBJ2-4; 9 nucleotides line up with TRBD1. This receptor was taken from a man under 40 with type 1 diabetes. The CDR3 loop reads CASSPGQGNIQYF. The CDR3 DNA follows: TGCGCCAGCAGTCCGGGACAGGGAAACATTCAGTACTTC. Looking up the rest from reference TRBV5-1 and TRBJ2-4 gives the full variable domain: KAGVTQTPRYLIKTRGQQVTLSCSPISGHRSVSWYQQTPGQGLQFLFEYFSETQRNKGNFPGRFSGRQFSNSRSEMNVSTLELGDSALYLCASSPGQGNIQYFGAGTRLSVL.